This entry lists 5 T cell receptor beta chains sequenced from one sample in a study of T-cell memory formation after mild COVID-19. TCRdb processed the 5' RACE reads anew with MiXCR; each CDR3 protein has one entry. This table has 300,000 to 350,000 distinct CDR3 sequences, under 15% appearing once. Sequenced sample: PBMCs or a T cell subset sorted from them (not recorded which). The receptors shown here come from a man younger than 35 who had mild COVID-19 (a few samples of this study predate the infection). Cell type and time point are not known.

In this sample, this clonotype turned up a few times. The chain is built from TRBV20-1 and TRBJ2-5, with unresolved D. Germline V gives CDR1 DFQATT, CDR2 SNEGSKA (reference sequence). Trimming took off 3 bases at V and 5 bases at J, with 7 bases between the two ends. The CDR3 sequence is 11 residues long. The CDR3 is CSASPWETQYF. CDR3 bases: TGCAGTGCTAGCCCCTGGGAGACCCAGTACTTC.

The chain links TRBV7-8 to TRBJ2-5; 7 nucleotides align to TRBD1. This CDR3 contains 14 residues. Germline trimming cut 1 base from V and 5 bases from J; bases unmatched to any gene: 4. Germline V lookup: CDR1 SGHVS, CDR2 FQNEAQ. The chain's CDR3 is CASSLDTGEETQYF. CDR3 DNA sequence: TGTGCCAGCAGCTTAGACACAGGGGAGGAGACCCAGTACTTC. Filled out from reference TRBV7-8 and TRBJ2-5, the complete variable domain reads GAGVSQSPRYKVAKRGQDVALRCDPISGHVSLFWYQQALGQGPEFLTYFQNEAQLDKSGLPSDRFFAERPEGSVSTLKIQRTQQEDSAVYLCASSLDTGEETQYFGPGTRLLVL.

This chain links TRBV5-1 with TRBJ1-2; TRBD1 matches at 7 bases. The germline V gene has CDR1 SGHRS and CDR2 YFSETQ. The CDR3 length is 14 residues. V gave up 4 bases and J gave up 8 bases; unmatched junction bases: 11. CDR3 sequence: CASSPETGPGGYTF. CDR3 sequence (DNA): TGCGCCAGCAGCCCCGAGACAGGGCCGGGGGGCTACACCTTC.

The rearrangement links TRBV7-9 to TRBJ2-3; no clear D gene. Germline V gene lookup returns CDR1 SEHNR and CDR2 FQNEAQ (reference sequence). Trimming took off 3 bases at V and 0 bases at J, with 10 bases between the two ends. The CDR3 length is 15 residues. DNA for the CDR3: TGTGCCAGCAGCTTTGGAAGAAGAAGCACAGATACGCAGTATTTT. The encoded protein is CASSFGRRSTDTQYF.

In its sample, this clonotype was seen a few times. The chain carries TRBV9 and TRBJ2-2, with 8 nucleotides matching TRBD2. Germline V gene sequence: CDR1 SGDLS, CDR2 YYNGEE. With 5 bases clipped from V and 7 bases from J, the junction kept 7 bases outside the gene matches. The CDR3 sequence is 14 residues long. The CDR3 is CASRTSGGYGELFF. Here the CDR3 DNA reads TGTGCCAGCAGGACCTCGGGAGGGTACGGGGAGCTGTTTTTT.